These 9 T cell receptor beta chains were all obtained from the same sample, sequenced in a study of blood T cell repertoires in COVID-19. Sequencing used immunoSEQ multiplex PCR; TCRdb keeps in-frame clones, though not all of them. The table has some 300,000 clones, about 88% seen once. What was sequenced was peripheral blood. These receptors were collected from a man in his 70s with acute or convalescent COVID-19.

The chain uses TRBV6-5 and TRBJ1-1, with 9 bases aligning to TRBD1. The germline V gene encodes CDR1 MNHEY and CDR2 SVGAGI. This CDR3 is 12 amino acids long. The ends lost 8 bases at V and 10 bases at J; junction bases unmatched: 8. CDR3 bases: TGTGCCAGCGGAACAGGGGGCCGAGGAGCTTTCTTT. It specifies CASGTGGRGAFF.

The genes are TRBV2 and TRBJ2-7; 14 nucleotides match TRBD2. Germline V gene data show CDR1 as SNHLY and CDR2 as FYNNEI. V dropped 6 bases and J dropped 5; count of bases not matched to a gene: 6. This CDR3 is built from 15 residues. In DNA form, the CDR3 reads TGTGCCAGCAGGGGACTAGCGGGAGTCAAGCACGAGCAGTACTTC. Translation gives CASRGLAGVKHEQYF.

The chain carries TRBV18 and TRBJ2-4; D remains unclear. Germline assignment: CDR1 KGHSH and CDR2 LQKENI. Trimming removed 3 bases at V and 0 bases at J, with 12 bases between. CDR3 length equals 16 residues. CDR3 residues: CASSPVAYQAKNIQYF. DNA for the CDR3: TGTGCCAGCTCACCGGTCGCGTATCAAGCCAAAAACATTCAGTACTTC.

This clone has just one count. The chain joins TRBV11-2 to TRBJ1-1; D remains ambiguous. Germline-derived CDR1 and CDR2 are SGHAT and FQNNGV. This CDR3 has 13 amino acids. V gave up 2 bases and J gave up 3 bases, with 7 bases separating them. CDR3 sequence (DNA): TGTGCCAGCAGCTTAACGCGGTACACTGAAGCTTTCTTT. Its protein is CASSLTRYTEAFF.

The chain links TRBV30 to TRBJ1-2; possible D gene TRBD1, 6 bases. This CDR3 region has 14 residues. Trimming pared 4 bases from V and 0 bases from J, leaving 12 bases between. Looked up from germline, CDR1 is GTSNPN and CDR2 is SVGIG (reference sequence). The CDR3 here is CAWTQQGTNYGYTF. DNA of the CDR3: TGTGCCTGGACCCAACAGGGTACTAACTATGGCTACACCTTC.

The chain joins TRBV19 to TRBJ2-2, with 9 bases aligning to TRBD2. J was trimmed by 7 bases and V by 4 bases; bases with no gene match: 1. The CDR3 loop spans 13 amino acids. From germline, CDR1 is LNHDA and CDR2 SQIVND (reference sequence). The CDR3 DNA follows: TGTGCCAGTAGTAGCGGGAGGGGCGGGGAGCTGTTTTTT. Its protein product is CASSSGRGGELFF.

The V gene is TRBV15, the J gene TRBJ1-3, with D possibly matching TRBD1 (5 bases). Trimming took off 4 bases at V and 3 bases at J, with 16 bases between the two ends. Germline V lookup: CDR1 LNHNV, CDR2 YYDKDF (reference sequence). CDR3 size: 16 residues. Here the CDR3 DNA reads TGTGCCACCAGCATGGGTCGGGGGAGAGGTGGAAACACCATATATTTT. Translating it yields CATSMGRGRGGNTIYF.

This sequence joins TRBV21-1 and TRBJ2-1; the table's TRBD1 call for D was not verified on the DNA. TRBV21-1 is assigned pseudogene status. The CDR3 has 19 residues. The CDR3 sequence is CASSKAILGQGISYNEQFF. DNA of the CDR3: TGTGCCAGCAGCAAGGCAATATTAGGACAGGGGATTTCCTACAATGAGCAGTTCTTC.

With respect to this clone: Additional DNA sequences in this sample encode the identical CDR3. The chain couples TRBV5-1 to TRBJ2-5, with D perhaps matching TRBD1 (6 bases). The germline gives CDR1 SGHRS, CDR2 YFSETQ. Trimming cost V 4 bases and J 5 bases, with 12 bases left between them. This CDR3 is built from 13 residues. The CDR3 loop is CASSGQGQETQYF. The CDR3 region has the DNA TGCGCCAGCAGCGGTCAGGGGCAGGAGACCCAGTACTTC.